Sequencing of this T cell receptor beta chain was carried out in a study of cytomegalovirus exposure and HLA in healthy donors. Study-level findings and limits: Whilst most TCR sequences proved rare, a subset of public TCRs occurred across many donors. Per published accounts, TCR beta sequences correctly predicted the HLA-A and HLA-B alleles of most subjects.

Researchers ran the PCR with 60 Vbeta and 13 Jbeta primers. Here immunoSEQ multiplex PCR was the method, and the copy in TCRdb shows in-frame clones only, minus some. The sample includes 150,000 to 200,000 clones, roughly three quarters seen only once; the top ten take approximately 2.2%. Remarks on this clone: Its specificity is not known.

The origin of this receptor is a woman aged 45 to 65 in good health and CMV-seronegative. The source material was PBMCs.

The DNA for the CDR3 is TGTGCCAGCAGCGTAGACGAGAGCATTCAGTACTTC. It specifies CASSVDESIQYF. The chain has TRBV9 and TRBJ2-4; D is ambiguous. This CDR3 contains 12 residues. Trimming removed 0 bases from V and 9 bases from J, with 7 bases in between. The germline V gene encodes CDR1 SGDLS and CDR2 YYNGEE.